Sequencing of this T cell receptor beta chain was carried out in a study of T cells in Graves' hyperthyroidism and ophthalmopathy. This CDR3 is built from 15 residues. Germline-derived CDR1 and CDR2 are SGHNT and YYREEE (reference sequence). Trimming at V came to 5 bases and at J to 9 bases, leaving 12 bases not matched to a gene. General study points: Among clonotypes expanded in thyroid above 0.001, most were also found in blood.

Note on this clonotype: Its antigen is unidentified.

Template material for amplifying TCR beta CDR3 regions consisted of RNA transcripts. Primed by the HTBI set, a first-round RT-PCR was run on the TCR CDR3. TCRdb reanalysed the multiplex PCR reads using MiXCR and keeps one entry per CDR3 protein. The sample has 550,000 to 700,000 distinct CDR3 sequences, around 45% seen once. The TCR originated in an adult woman with Graves' disease, either hyperthyroidism or ophthalmopathy (not recorded which). Material: peripheral blood or thyroid tissue (not recorded which). The J gene is TRBJ2-5, the V gene TRBV5-4, with TRBD2 matching 11 bases. CDR3 protein: CASSQGLAGGWSQYF. The CDR3 DNA sequence: TGTGCCAGCAGTCAGGGTCTAGCGGGAGGATGGTCCCAGTACTTC.